One T cell receptor beta chain is described in this entry. Its antigen is as yet unknown. Every subset had its genomic DNA shared out evenly among several immunoSEQ plates. Some clones are missing from TCRdb's copy, which holds only in-frame ones; the method was immunoSEQ multiplex PCR. The sample has 950,000 to 1,100,000 clones; around 76% are singletons. This entry belongs to a study of shared clonotypes between healthy human individuals. Study summary: Samples came from a couple of female and a few male donors aged 18 to 49. Study results and limitations: Although depth was large, rarefaction showed that sequencing of the sorted subsets was incomplete.

A CD45RA+ naive subset and a CD45RA-negative memory subset were split from CD4+ cells. The specimen sequenced was memory CD4+ T cells sorted from blood. Documented subset: CD45RA-negative fraction. This receptor was taken from a man younger than 35 in good health.

Here the CDR3 DNA reads TGTGCCAGAAAGACAGGGGGATACGAGCAGTACTTC. Translation: CARKTGGYEQYF. This chain links TRBV6-5 with TRBJ2-7; 9 bases agree with TRBD1. The trim removed 9 bases at V and 4 bases at J, leaving 4 bases unmatched. Per germline, CDR1 MNHEY and CDR2 SVGAGI. The CDR3 contains 12 residues.